This T cell receptor beta chain was recorded in a study of blood T cells in healthy people across ages. A sample-barcoded 5' primer and a J-beta primer mix were used in a second PCR of roughly 7 to 11 cycles. Each cDNA molecule carried a tag from a template-switch adaptor that contained 12 random nucleotides. Each CDR3 protein gets one entry after TCRdb re-called the 5' RACE reads with MiXCR. The sample lists 800,000 to 900,000 distinct CDR3 sequences; around 62% were seen once. The CDR3 is made up of 15 amino acids. CDR1 is SEHNR, CDR2 FQNEAQ, per germline (reference sequence). The origin of this receptor is a man aged 25 to 45 in good health. The sequenced sample consisted of blood. J is TRBJ2-5 and V is TRBV7-9; TRBD1 agrees at 7 bases. Matching the DNA end better, TRBJ2-7 makes the J call doubtful. CDR3 DNA sequence: TGTGCCAGCAGCCCCCCCGGGACAGAACGTTCCGAGCAGTACTTC. Translation gives CASSPPGTERSEQYF.